This T cell receptor beta chain was recorded in a study of tumor and adjacent non-tumor tissue in lung cancer. TCRbeta libraries were built with three rounds of nested PCR, modified from ARM-PCR. TCRdb independently ran MiXCR on the multiplex PCR reads; one entry per CDR3 protein. This table holds approximately 140,000 distinct CDR3 sequences, around 60% found once. The template was RNA from unsorted bulk tissue. V was shortened by 0 bases and J by 9 bases, with 9 bases between the two germline ends. CDR3 length equals 13 residues. The germline gives CDR1 MNHNY, CDR2 SVGAGI (reference sequence). The rearrangement uses TRBV6-6 and TRBJ2-1, with D hard to call. Sample: lung tumor tissue. The clonotype comes from a man in his sixties with small cell lung cancer. CDR3 loop: CASSYSGFPEQFF. The DNA of the CDR3 is TGTGCCAGCAGTTACTCCGGCTTCCCTGAGCAGTTCTTC.